This TCR beta chain was recorded in a study of shared clonotypes between healthy human individuals. V was shortened by 3 bases and J by 1 base, with 15 bases between the two germline ends. Germline CDR1 is WNHNN and CDR2 is SYGVQD (reference sequence). The CDR3 spans 17 residues. Authors' data handling: ImmunoSEQ sequences covered only the junction and lacked quality scores; filtering therefore differed. Clones were sequenced by immunoSEQ multiplex PCR, and TCRdb holds only the in-frame ones, with some missing. That table is the source of V, J and clone size, and D and trimming were worked out from the DNA. The table has under 600,000 clones, about three quarters seen once; the top ten hold about 12%.

Sequencing was performed on PBMCs. This chain links TRBV10-1 with TRBJ2-2, with D perhaps matching TRBD2 (6 bases). The sequence derives from a middle-aged woman in good health. Some clones in this sample may be carry-over from other donors' samples. Here the CDR3 reads CASSDSGREKNTGELFF. CDR3 DNA: TGCGCCAGCAGTGACTCGGGGCGGGAAAAGAACACCGGGGAGCTGTTTTTT.